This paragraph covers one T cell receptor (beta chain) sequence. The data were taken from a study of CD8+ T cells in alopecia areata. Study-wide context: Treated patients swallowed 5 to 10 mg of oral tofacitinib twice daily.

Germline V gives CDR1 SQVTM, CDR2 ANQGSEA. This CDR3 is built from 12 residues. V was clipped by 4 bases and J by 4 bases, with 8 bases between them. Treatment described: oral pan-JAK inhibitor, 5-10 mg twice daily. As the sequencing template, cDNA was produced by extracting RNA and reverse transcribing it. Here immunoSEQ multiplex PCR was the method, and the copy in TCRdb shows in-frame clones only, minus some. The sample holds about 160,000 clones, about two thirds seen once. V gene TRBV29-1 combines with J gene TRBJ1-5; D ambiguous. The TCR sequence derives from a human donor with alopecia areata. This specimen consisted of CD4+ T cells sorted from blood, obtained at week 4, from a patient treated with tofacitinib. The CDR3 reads CSVGWSNQPQHF. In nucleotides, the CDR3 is TGCAGCGTTGGATGGTCAAATCAGCCCCAGCATTTT.